This T cell receptor beta chain was identified during a study of blood T cell repertoires in COVID-19. TCRdb keeps only in-frame clones here, not all; method: immunoSEQ multiplex PCR. The sample has roughly 330,000 clones, around 83% seen once. The sample was peripheral blood. This clonotype originated in a woman between 50 and 59 years old with acute or convalescent COVID-19.

The DNA of the CDR3 is TGCGCCAGCAGCTTGTATCCCGCTAGCGGGGGAGAAGAGACCCAGTACTTC. This codes for CASSLYPASGGEETQYF. The chain has TRBV5-1 and TRBJ2-5; 10 bases map to TRBD2. The length of the CDR3 is 17 residues. CDR1 SGHRS and CDR2 YFSETQ come from the germline V gene. The ends lost 1 base at V and 3 bases at J; junction bases unmatched: 9.